The entry that follows covers one TCR beta chain sequence. Its antigen is not known. Germline CDR1 is MNHNS and CDR2 is SASEGT. Trimming removed 6 bases at V and 8 bases at J, with 24 bases between. CDR3 length equals 16 residues. These data originate in a study of T cells after yellow fever vaccination. Study in general: Each low-cell-number fraction was prepared by means of SMART-Seq v4 Ultra Low Input.

General study findings and limits: When the response was secondary, it was weaker but reached its peak faster, day 5 versus 15. Abundant clonotypes from the bulk population could contaminate FACS-sorted repertoires.

Template-switching 5'RACE yielded the TCR cDNA; a universal primer site and UMIs were added in the process. Each CDR3 protein is one row after TCRdb ran MiXCR on the 5' RACE reads. The table includes over 250,000 distinct CDR3 sequences, over 4.5% detected once. This TCR derives from a man younger than 35 who received the YFV17D yellow fever vaccine. This chain connects TRBV6-1 to TRBJ2-3, with D tentatively TRBD1 (7 bases). The starting material was CD4+ T cells sorted from PBMCs, obtained on the day of the yellow fever booster vaccination. The CDR3 loop reads CASSVTSGAQGGTQYF. DNA of the CDR3: TGTGCCAGCAGCGTGACATCCGGTGCGCAGGGGGGTACGCAGTATTTT.